This T cell receptor beta chain was captured in a study of T-cell reconstitution after alpha-beta-depleted transplantation in children. This clonotype was observed a handful of times. As it was prepared, the TCRbeta library received unique molecular identifiers. A single record per CDR3 protein comes from TCRdb applying MiXCR to the PCR reads. Seen here are 250,000 to 300,000 distinct CDR3 sequences, about 9.4% observed once, and the top ten hold roughly 7%. Per the germline V gene, CDR1 is SGHAT and CDR2 is FQNNGV. Germline trimming cut 2 bases from V and 2 bases from J; bases unmatched to any gene: 7. This CDR3 has 16 amino acids.

The rearrangement links TRBV11-2 to TRBJ2-7; 9 bases align to TRBD1. Sequenced here: PBMCs, sampled before TCRalphabeta/CD19-depleted stem cell transplant. This clonotype was sampled from a boy under two years old with acute myeloid leukemia, due to receive a stem cell transplant. The DNA for the CDR3 is TGTGCCAGCAGCTTACCTGGGACAGGGAAGACCTACGAGCAGTACTTC. It translates to CASSLPGTGKTYEQYF.